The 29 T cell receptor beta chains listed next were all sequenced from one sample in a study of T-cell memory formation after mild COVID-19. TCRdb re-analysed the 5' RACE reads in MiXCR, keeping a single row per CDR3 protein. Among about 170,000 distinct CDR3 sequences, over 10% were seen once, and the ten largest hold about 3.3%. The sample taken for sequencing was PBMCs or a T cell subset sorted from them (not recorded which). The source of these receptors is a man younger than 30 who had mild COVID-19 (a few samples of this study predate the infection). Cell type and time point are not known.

CDR3 DNA: TGTGCCAGTCAGTACTCGCCACCCCTCCACTTT. Translation: CASQYSPPLHF. This rearrangement joins TRBV2 to TRBJ1-6; no definite D call. This CDR3 has 11 amino acids. Germline V gene sequence: CDR1 SNHLY, CDR2 FYNNEI. With 9 bases removed from V and 11 bases from J, the gap between germline ends came to 11 bases.

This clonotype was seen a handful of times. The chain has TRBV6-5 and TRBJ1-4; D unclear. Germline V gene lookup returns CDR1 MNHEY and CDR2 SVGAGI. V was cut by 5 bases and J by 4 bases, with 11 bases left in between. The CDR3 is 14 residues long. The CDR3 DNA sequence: TGTGCCAGCAGTAGCCATACAGTTAATGAAAAACTGTTTTTT. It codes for CASSSHTVNEKLFF.

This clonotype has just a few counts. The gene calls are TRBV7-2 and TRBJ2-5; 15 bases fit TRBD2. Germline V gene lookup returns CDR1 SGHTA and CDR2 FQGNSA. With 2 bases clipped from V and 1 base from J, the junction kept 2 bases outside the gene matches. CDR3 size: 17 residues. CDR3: CASSLLGLAGGQETQYF. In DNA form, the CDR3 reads TGTGCCAGCAGCTTATTGGGACTAGCGGGGGGCCAAGAGACCCAGTACTTC. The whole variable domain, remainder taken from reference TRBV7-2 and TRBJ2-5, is GAGVSQSPSNKVTEKGKDVELRCDPISGHTALYWYRQSLGQGLEFLIYFQGNSAPDKSGLPSDRFSAERTGGSVSTLTIQRTQQEDSAVYLCASSLLGLAGGQETQYFGPGTRLLVL.

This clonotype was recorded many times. The chain's CDR3 is CASSVVTGSTYNEQFF. The CDR3 DNA sequence: TGTGCCAGCAGCGTAGTTACAGGGTCGACCTACAATGAGCAGTTCTTC. The V call is TRBV9, the J call TRBJ2-1, with a possible D match to TRBD1 (6 bases). Deletions cut 0 bases from V and 2 bases from J, with 12 bases between. Germline V CDR1 and CDR2: SGDLS, YYNGEE. CDR3 length: 16 residues.

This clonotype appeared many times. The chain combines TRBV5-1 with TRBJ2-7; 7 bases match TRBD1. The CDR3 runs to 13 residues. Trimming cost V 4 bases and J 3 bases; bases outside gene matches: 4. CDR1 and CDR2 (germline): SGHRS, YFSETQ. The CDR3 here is CASSQNRGYEQYF. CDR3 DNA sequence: TGCGCCAGCAGCCAGAACAGGGGCTACGAGCAGTACTTC.

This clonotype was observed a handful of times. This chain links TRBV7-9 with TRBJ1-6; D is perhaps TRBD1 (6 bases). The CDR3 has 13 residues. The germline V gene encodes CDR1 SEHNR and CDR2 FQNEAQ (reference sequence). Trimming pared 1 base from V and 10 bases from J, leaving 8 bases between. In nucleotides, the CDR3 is TGTGCCAGCAGCTTAGAGGGGGACTCACCCCTCCACTTT. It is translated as CASSLEGDSPLHF.

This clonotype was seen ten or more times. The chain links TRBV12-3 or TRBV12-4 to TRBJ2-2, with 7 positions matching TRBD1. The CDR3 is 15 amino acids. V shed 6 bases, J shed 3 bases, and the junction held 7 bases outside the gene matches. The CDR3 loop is CASRLGQRDTGELFF. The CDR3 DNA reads TGTGCCAGCAGACTGGGACAGAGAGACACCGGGGAGCTGTTTTTT.

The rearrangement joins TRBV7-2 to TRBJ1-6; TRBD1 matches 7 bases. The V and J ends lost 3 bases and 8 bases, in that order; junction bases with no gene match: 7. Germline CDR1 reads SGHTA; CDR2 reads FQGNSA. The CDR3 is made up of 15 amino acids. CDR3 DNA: TGTGCCAGCAGCTTTCCGGGACAGCACTATTCACCCCTCCACTTT. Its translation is CASSFPGQHYSPLHF.

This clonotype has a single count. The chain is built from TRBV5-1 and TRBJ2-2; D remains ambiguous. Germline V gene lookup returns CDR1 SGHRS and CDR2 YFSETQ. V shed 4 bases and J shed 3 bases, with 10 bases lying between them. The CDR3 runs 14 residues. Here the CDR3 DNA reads TGCGCCAGCAGCCGTGGTTTGTACACCGGGGAGCTGTTTTTT. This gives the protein CASSRGLYTGELFF.

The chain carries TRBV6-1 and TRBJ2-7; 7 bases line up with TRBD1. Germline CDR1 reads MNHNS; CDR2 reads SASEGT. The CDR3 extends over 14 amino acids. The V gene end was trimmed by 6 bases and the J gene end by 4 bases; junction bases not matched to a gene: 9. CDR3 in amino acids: CASSAPGQAYEQYV. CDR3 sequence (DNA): TGTGCCAGCAGCGCCCCCGGACAGGCATACGAGCAGTACGTC.

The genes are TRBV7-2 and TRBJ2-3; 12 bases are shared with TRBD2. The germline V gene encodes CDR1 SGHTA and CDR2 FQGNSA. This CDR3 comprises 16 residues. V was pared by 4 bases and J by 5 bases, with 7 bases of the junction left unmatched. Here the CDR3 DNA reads TGTGCCAGCAGCTCCACTAGCGGGGGGCCGGGAGATACGCAGTATTTT. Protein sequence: CASSSTSGGPGDTQYF.

This CDR3 is CASSFGGLRTDTQYF. The CDR3 coding sequence is TGTGCCAGCAGCTTTGGCGGGTTACGCACAGATACGCAGTATTTT. The chain combines TRBV11-2 with TRBJ2-3, with D tentatively TRBD2 (5 bases). The length of the CDR3 is 15 residues. The V and J ends lost 3 bases and 1 base respectively, with 11 bases between them. The germline V gene has CDR1 SGHAT and CDR2 FQNNGV.

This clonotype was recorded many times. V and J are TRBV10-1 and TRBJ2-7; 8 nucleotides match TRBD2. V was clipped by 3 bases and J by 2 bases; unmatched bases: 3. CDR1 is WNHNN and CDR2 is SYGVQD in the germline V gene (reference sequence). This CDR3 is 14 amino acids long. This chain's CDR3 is CASSEAGAAYEQYF. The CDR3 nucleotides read TGCGCCAGCAGTGAAGCGGGGGCAGCCTACGAGCAGTACTTC.

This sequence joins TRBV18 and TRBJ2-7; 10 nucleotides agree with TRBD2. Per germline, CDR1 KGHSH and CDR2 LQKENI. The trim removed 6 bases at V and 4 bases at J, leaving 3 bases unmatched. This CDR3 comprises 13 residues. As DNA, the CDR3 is TGTGCCAGCTCGCCGGGACTAGCGTACGAGCAGTACGTC. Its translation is CASSPGLAYEQYV.

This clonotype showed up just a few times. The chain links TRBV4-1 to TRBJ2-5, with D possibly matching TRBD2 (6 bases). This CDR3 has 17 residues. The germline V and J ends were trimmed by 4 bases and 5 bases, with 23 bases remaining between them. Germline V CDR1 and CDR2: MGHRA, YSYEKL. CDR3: CASSRLLRDSLRETQYF. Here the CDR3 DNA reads TGCGCCAGCAGCCGATTACTCCGGGACTCATTGAGGGAGACCCAGTACTTC.

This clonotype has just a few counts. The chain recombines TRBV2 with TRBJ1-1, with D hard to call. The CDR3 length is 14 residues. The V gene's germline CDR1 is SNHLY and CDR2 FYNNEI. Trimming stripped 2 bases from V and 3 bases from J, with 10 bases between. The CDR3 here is CASSEKTVHTEAFF. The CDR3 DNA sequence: TGTGCCAGCAGTGAAAAGACCGTCCACACTGAAGCTTTCTTT. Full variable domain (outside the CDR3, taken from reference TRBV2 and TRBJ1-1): EPEVTQTPSHQVTQMGQEVILRCVPISNHLYFYWYRQILGQKVEFLVSFYNNEISEKSEIFDDQFSVERPDGSNFTLKIRSTKLEDSAMYFCASSEKTVHTEAFFGQGTRLTVV.

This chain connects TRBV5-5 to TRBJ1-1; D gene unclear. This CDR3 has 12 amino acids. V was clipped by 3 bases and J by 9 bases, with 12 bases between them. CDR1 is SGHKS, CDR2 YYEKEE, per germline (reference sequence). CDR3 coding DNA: TGTGCCAGCAGCTACGGGTCAGATAAAGCTTTCTTT. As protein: CASSYGSDKAFF.

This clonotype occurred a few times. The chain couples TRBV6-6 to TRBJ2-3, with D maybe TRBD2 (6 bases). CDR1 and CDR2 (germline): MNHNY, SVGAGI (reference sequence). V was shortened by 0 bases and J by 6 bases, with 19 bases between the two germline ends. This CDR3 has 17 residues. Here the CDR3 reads CASSYSSARRGSDTQYF. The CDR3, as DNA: TGTGCCAGCAGTTACTCGTCTGCTAGGAGGGGTTCGGATACGCAGTATTTT.

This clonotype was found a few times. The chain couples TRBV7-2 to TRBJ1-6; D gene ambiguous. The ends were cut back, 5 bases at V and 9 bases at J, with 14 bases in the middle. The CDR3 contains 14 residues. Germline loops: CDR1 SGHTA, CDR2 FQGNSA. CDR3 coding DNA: TGTGCCAGCAGCCCGTCGGGGTTGAGTTCACCCCTCCACTTT. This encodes CASSPSGLSSPLHF.

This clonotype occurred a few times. The CDR3 here is CASSYVRDRYTEAFF. CDR3 coding DNA: TGTGCCAGCAGTTATGTCCGGGACAGATACACTGAAGCTTTCTTT. The rearrangement uses TRBV6-2 or TRBV6-3 and TRBJ1-1, with 7 bases that match TRBD1. Trimming cost V 3 bases and J 3 bases; bases outside gene matches: 7. CDR1 and CDR2 from the germline V gene are MNHEY and SVGEGT. The CDR3 spans 15 residues.

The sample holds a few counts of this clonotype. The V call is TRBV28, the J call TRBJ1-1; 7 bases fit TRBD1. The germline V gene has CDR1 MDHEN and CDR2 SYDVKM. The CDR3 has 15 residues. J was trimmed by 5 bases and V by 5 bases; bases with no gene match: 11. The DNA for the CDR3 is TGTGCCAGCAGTCCGGATCCTCCAGGGGGGACTGAAGCTTTCTTT. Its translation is CASSPDPPGGTEAFF.

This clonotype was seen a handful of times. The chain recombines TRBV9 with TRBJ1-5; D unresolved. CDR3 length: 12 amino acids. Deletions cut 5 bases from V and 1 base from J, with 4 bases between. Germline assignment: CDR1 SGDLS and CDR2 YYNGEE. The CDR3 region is CASSRSNQPQHF. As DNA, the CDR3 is TGTGCCAGCAGTAGGAGCAATCAGCCCCAGCATTTT.

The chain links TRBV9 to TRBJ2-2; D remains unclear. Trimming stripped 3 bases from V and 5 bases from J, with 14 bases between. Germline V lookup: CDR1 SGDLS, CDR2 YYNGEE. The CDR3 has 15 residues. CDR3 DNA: TGTGCCAGCAGCGCAGAGATTAGTTGGACCGGGGAGCTGTTTTTT. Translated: CASSAEISWTGELFF.

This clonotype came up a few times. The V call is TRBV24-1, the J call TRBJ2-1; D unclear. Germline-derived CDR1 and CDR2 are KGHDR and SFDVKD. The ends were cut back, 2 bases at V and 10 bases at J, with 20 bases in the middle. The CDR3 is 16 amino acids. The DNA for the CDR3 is TGTGCCACCAGTGATTCTGGGATAGGCCAATCGAGGGAGCAGTTCTTC. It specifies CATSDSGIGQSREQFF.

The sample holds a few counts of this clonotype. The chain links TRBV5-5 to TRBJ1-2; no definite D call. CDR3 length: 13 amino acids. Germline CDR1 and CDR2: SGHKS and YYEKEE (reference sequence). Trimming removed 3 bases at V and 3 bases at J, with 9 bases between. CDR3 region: CASSWQRDYGYTF. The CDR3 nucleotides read TGTGCCAGCAGCTGGCAAAGGGACTATGGCTACACCTTC.

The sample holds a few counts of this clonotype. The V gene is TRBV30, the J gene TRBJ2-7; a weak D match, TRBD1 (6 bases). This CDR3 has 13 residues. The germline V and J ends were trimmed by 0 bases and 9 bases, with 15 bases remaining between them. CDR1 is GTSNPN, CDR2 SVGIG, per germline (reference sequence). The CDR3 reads CAWSVLPGHRQYF. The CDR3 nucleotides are TGTGCCTGGAGTGTACTACCGGGACACAGGCAGTACTTC.

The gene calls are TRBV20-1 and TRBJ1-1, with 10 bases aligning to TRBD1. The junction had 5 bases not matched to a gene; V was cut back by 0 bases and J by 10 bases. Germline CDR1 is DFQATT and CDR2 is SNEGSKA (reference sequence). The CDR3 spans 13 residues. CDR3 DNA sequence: TGCAGTGCTAGAGAGACGACAGGGGGCGGAGCTTTCTTT. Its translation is CSARETTGGGAFF.

CDR3: CASRASGTGNTGELFF. CDR3 coding DNA: TGCGCCAGCAGAGCAAGTGGGACAGGGAACACCGGGGAGCTGTTTTTT. The J gene is TRBJ2-2, the V gene TRBV4-1; the match to TRBD1 covers 8 bases. The V gene end was trimmed by 6 bases and the J gene end by 1 base; junction bases not matched to a gene: 7. Germline CDR1 reads MGHRA; CDR2 reads YSYEKL. The CDR3 spans 16 residues.

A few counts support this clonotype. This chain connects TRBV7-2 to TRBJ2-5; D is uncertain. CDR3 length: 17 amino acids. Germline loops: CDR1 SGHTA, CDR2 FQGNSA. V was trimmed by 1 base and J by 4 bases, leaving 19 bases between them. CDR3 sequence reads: CASSLVSRHSIGETQYF. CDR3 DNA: TGTGCCAGCAGCTTAGTCTCACGACACTCCATCGGAGAGACCCAGTACTTC.